This T cell receptor (beta chain) was recovered during a study of blood T cell repertoires in COVID-19. Study overall: Donors in the United States, Italy and Spain gave samples during acute or convalescent COVID-19. T cells, B-cell-depleted T cells, or PBMCs provided the cDNA or gDNA that served as material.

Source study methods: Amplification of reference gene primers provided the estimated nucleated cell counts. TCRdb keeps only in-frame clones here, not all; method: immunoSEQ multiplex PCR. The D gene and trimming were derived from the DNA, and the V and J assignments and clone size from that table. The sample shows roughly 120,000 clones, 86% of them seen only once. This CDR3 comprises 15 residues. The J segment lost 5 bases and the V segment lost 5 bases, leaving 8 bases of the junction unmatched. Germline assignment: CDR1 SGHAT and CDR2 FQNNGV. This TCR came from a human donor in a cohort sampled during active COVID-19. What was sequenced was peripheral blood. The V gene is TRBV11-2, the J gene TRBJ2-7, with TRBD2 identical over 11 bases. The CDR3 DNA is TGTGCCAGCAGCACCTCTAGCGGGAGGTTCAACGAGCAGTACTTC. Protein: CASSTSSGRFNEQYF.